Shown below are 29 T cell receptor beta chains from a single sample sequenced in a study of PD-L1 blockade in urothelial cancer. Time point indicated: peripheral blood 6 weeks after treatment start. The table came from immunoSEQ multiplex PCR; TCRdb's copy has only in-frame clones and leaves some out. The sample yields about 120,000 clones, under 95% seen once. Specimen: PBMCs, collected around atezolizumab (anti-PD-L1) treatment. Source of these receptors: a man in his sixties with urothelial cancer.

This chain joins TRBV7-2 and TRBJ2-1; D remains unclear. The V and J ends lost 7 bases and 6 bases respectively, with 7 bases between them. This CDR3 comprises 11 residues. Germline CDR1 SGHTA, CDR2 FQGNSA. CDR3 sequence reads: CASTLFNEQFF. CDR3 coding DNA: TGTGCCAGCACCCTCTTCAATGAGCAGTTCTTC.

This clone occurred a few times. J is TRBJ2-7 and V is TRBV28; D may be TRBD1 (6 bases). V was shortened by 7 bases and J by 0 bases, with 7 bases between the two germline ends. CDR3 length: 12 residues. Germline V gives CDR1 MDHEN, CDR2 SYDVKM. CDR3 DNA: TGTGCCAGCAACAGGGACTCCTACGAGCAGTACTTC. Translation gives CASNRDSYEQYF.

This chain joins TRBV6-1 and TRBJ1-3; 8 bases align to TRBD1. V gave up 8 bases and J gave up 2 bases; unmatched junction bases: 2. Germline V gene lookup returns CDR1 MNHNS and CDR2 SASEGT. The CDR3 totals 13 residues. CDR3 in DNA: TGTGCCAGCGGGGGACAGGCTGGAAACACCATATATTTT. Translating it yields CASGGQAGNTIYF.

The chain joins TRBV7-2 to TRBJ1-2, with TRBD1 matching 7 bases. The junction had 4 bases not matched to a gene; V was cut back by 1 base and J by 2 bases. The germline gives CDR1 SGHTA, CDR2 FQGNSA. The CDR3 is made up of 15 amino acids. CDR3 DNA sequence: TGTGCCAGCAGCTTAGGAGGGGGCTTGAACTATGGCTACACCTTC. This translates into CASSLGGGLNYGYTF.

The rearrangement uses TRBV5-1 and TRBJ2-7, with 8 bases aligning to TRBD2. The CDR3 is 14 amino acids. The V gene end was trimmed by 0 bases and the J gene end by 5 bases; junction bases not matched to a gene: 4. Germline values: CDR1 SGHRS, CDR2 YFSETQ. The CDR3 region is CASSLVQGLDEQYF. In DNA form, the CDR3 reads TGCGCCAGCAGCTTGGTACAGGGACTAGACGAGCAGTACTTC.

The chain employs TRBV4-2 and TRBJ1-2; possible D gene TRBD1, 5 bases. Per the germline V gene, CDR1 is LGHNA and CDR2 is YNFKEQ. V was trimmed by 0 bases and J by 6 bases, leaving 11 bases between them. The CDR3 is made up of 14 amino acids. CDR3 sequence (DNA): TGTGCCAGCAGCCAAGATCTTGGGGGGGATGGCTACACCTTC. This codes for CASSQDLGGDGYTF.

The chain uses TRBV6-6 and TRBJ2-7, with 8 bases that match TRBD2. The ends lost 0 bases at V and 4 bases at J; junction bases unmatched: 8. From germline, CDR1 is MNHNY and CDR2 SVGAGI (reference sequence). This CDR3 is 16 amino acids long. In DNA form, the CDR3 reads TGTGCCAGCAGTTACTCGACCTCAGGACTAGCTTACGAGCAGTACTTC. Protein sequence: CASSYSTSGLAYEQYF.

This clone is a singleton in its sample. The chain is built from TRBV7-2 and TRBJ2-1; TRBD1 is a possible D gene (7 bases). The CDR3 runs to 16 residues. The V end was cut by 5 bases, the J end by 3 bases, with 17 bases between. Germline CDR1 SGHTA, CDR2 FQGNSA. The CDR3 spells CASSTDRDSGYNEQFF. As DNA, the CDR3 is TGTGCCAGCAGCACCGACAGGGACTCAGGCTACAATGAGCAGTTCTTC.

The rearrangement uses TRBV6-5 and TRBJ2-7; TRBD2 aligns across 11 bases. The CDR3 contains 14 residues. Germline CDR1 reads MNHEY; CDR2 reads SVGAGI. V trimming: 11 bases; J trimming: 1 base; junction bases outside the gene matches: 7. The CDR3 DNA reads as TGTGCCGTGCAGTCTAGCGGGGGGTCCTACGAGCAGTACTTC. It translates to CAVQSSGGSYEQYF.

The genes are TRBV19 and TRBJ2-5; 8 bases fit TRBD2. Germline V gene lookup returns CDR1 LNHDA and CDR2 SQIVND (reference sequence). There are 14 residues in the CDR3. J lost 6 bases, V lost 5 bases, and 8 bases had no gene match. The CDR3 region has the DNA TGTGCCAGTAGTGTAAGACTAGCGACGCAGACCCAGTACTTC. Protein: CASSVRLATQTQYF.

This chain uses TRBV2 with TRBJ2-5, with 8 bases that match TRBD1. The V gene end was trimmed by 9 bases and the J gene end by 4 bases; junction bases not matched to a gene: 7. Germline V gene lookup returns CDR1 SNHLY and CDR2 FYNNEI. The CDR3 is made up of 13 amino acids. The chain's CDR3 is CASERDRGETQYF. The DNA for the CDR3 is TGTGCCAGTGAAAGAGACAGGGGAGAGACCCAGTACTTC.

The V call is TRBV29-1, the J call TRBJ1-2, with 11 nucleotides matching TRBD1. CDR1 and CDR2 from the germline V gene are SQVTM and ANQGSEA. V shed 6 bases and J 6 bases; nucleotides not matched to a gene: 9. The CDR3 totals 14 residues. CDR3 bases: TGCAGCGTGATGAGGAGGGACAGGGGGGATGGCTACACCTTC. This encodes CSVMRRDRGDGYTF.

The chain is built from TRBV5-1 and TRBJ2-1, with 10 bases that match TRBD2. The V and J ends lost 4 bases and 0 bases, in that order; junction bases with no gene match: 1. The germline CDR1 and CDR2 sequences are SGHRS and YFSETQ. The CDR3 loop spans 15 amino acids. CDR3 in DNA: TGCGCCAGCAGCAGGACTAGCGGCTCCTACAATGAGCAGTTCTTC. This translates into CASSRTSGSYNEQFF.

V is TRBV5-8 and J is TRBJ2-1, with TRBD1 identical over 12 bases. The V gene's germline CDR1 is SGHTS and CDR2 YDEGEE. V lost 4 bases to trimming and J lost 7 bases; unmatched junction nucleotides: 6. The CDR3 length is 15 residues. The DNA for the CDR3 is TGTGCCAGCAGCCCCGGGACAGGGGGCTGGAATGAGCAGTTCTTC. Encoded protein: CASSPGTGGWNEQFF.

This sequence joins TRBV29-1 and TRBJ1-2; 7 bases are shared with TRBD1. The CDR3 sequence is 12 residues long. With 5 bases clipped from V and 3 bases from J, the junction kept 3 bases outside the gene matches. Germline CDR1 SQVTM, CDR2 ANQGSEA. CDR3 in amino acids: CSVTGTDYGYTF. The CDR3 DNA reads as TGCAGCGTTACCGGGACAGACTATGGCTACACCTTC. The full variable domain, completed using reference TRBV29-1 and TRBJ1-2, is SAVISQKPSRDICQRGTSLTIQCQVDSQVTMMFWYRQQPGQSLTLIATANQGSEATYESGFVIDKFPISRPNLTFSTLTVSNMSPEDSSIYLCSVTGTDYGYTFGSGTRLTVV.

The chain combines TRBV6-5 with TRBJ2-5; TRBD2 might be the D (6 bases). Germline V lookup: CDR1 MNHEY, CDR2 SVGAGI. Trimming shortened V by 4 bases and J by 0 bases, and 9 bases separated the two germline ends. CDR3 length equals 14 residues. CDR3 protein: CASSSRDYQETQYF. The CDR3 DNA reads TGTGCCAGCAGTTCCCGGGACTACCAAGAGACCCAGTACTTC.

The J gene is TRBJ2-5, the V gene TRBV7-2, with 10 bases that match TRBD2. Germline assignment: CDR1 SGHTA and CDR2 FQGNSA. The CDR3 is 13 residues long. The V gene end was trimmed by 6 bases and the J gene end by 5 bases; junction bases not matched to a gene: 3. CDR3 in amino acids: CASRLAGWETQYF. CDR3 in DNA: TGTGCCAGCAGACTAGCGGGGTGGGAGACCCAGTACTTC.

The chain has TRBV4-2 and TRBJ1-2; 9 nucleotides match TRBD1. V was pared by 0 bases and J by 7 bases, with 3 bases of the junction left unmatched. The CDR3 length is 14 residues. Germline assignment: CDR1 LGHNA and CDR2 YNFKEQ. This chain's CDR3 is CASSQEGQGFGYTF. CDR3 DNA: TGTGCCAGCAGCCAAGAGGGACAGGGATTTGGCTACACCTTC.

The chain joins TRBV6-5 to TRBJ2-1, with D hard to call. The CDR3 is made up of 11 amino acids. V lost 2 bases and J lost 8, with 4 bases in between. Germline V gene data show CDR1 as MNHEY and CDR2 as SVGAGI. CDR3 nucleotides: TGTGCCAGCAGTTACGCAGATGAGCAGTTCTTC. Its protein is CASSYADEQFF.

This clone was counted once. The V call is TRBV5-1, the J call TRBJ2-7; 10 bases agree with TRBD1. CDR3 length: 15 residues. CDR1 is SGHRS and CDR2 is YFSETQ in the germline V gene. J lost 5 bases, V lost 4 bases, and 9 bases had no gene match. The CDR3 region has the DNA TGCGCCAGCAGCCCACCGGGACAGGGGATAGACGAGCAGTACTTC. Translating gives CASSPPGQGIDEQYF.

The rearrangement joins TRBV6-1 to TRBJ2-3; weak D call: TRBD1 (5 bases). Germline loops: CDR1 MNHNS, CDR2 SASEGT. The CDR3 totals 15 residues. The V and J ends lost 3 bases and 2 bases respectively, with 12 bases between them. CDR3 in DNA: TGTGCCAGCAGTGAGGGGCGGCCCCCCACAGATACGCAGTATTTT. Its protein product is CASSEGRPPTDTQYF.

V and J are TRBV7-9 and TRBJ2-1, with 9 positions matching TRBD2. In germline, CDR1 is SEHNR, CDR2 FQNEAQ (reference sequence). The CDR3 covers 16 residues. V gave up 3 bases and J gave up 6 bases; unmatched junction bases: 9. CDR3 nucleotides: TGTGCCAGCAGCTTTGCGGGGGGGACCTTAGGCAATGAGCAGTTCTTC. Protein: CASSFAGGTLGNEQFF.

The CDR3 sequence is CASSFGDRAGGLFF. CDR3 DNA: TGTGCCAGCAGCTTCGGGGACAGGGCCGGAGGGCTGTTTTTT. The gene calls are TRBV13 and TRBJ1-4; TRBD1 aligns across 9 bases. CDR3 length: 14 residues. The J segment lost 14 bases and the V segment lost 3 bases, leaving 10 bases of the junction unmatched. Looked up from germline, CDR1 is PRHDT and CDR2 is FYEKMQ (reference sequence). Full variable domain (outside the CDR3, taken from reference TRBV13 and TRBJ1-4): AAGVIQSPRHLIKEKRETATLKCYPIPRHDTVYWYQQGPGQDPQFLISFYEKMQSDKGSIPDRFSAQQFSDYHSELNMSSLELGDSALYFCASSFGDRAGGLFFGSGTQLSVL.

The V and J genes are TRBV4-3 and TRBJ1-4; 8 bases fit TRBD1. The V gene end was trimmed by 0 bases and the J gene end by 8 bases; junction bases not matched to a gene: 20. This CDR3 spans 20 amino acids. The germline gives CDR1 LGHNA, CDR2 YSLEER. CDR3 sequence reads: CASSQDLVRAGGRLDEKLFF. The CDR3 DNA sequence: TGCGCCAGCAGCCAAGATCTTGTCAGGGCAGGGGGCCGGCTTGACGAAAAACTGTTTTTT.

This clone has just one count. The chain combines TRBV7-2 with TRBJ2-7; TRBD2 aligns across 8 bases. The CDR3 has 14 residues. V gave up 3 bases and J gave up 4 bases; unmatched junction bases: 5. From germline, CDR1 is SGHTA and CDR2 FQGNSA. CDR3 nucleotides: TGTGCCAGCAGCTTCGAGCGGGGGATGTACGAGCAGTACTTC. This codes for CASSFERGMYEQYF.

The gene calls are TRBV4-3 and TRBJ2-3; 8 nucleotides agree with TRBD1. Unmatched junction bases numbered 16, after V lost 3 bases and J lost 5 bases. The CDR3 covers 18 residues. Germline-derived CDR1 and CDR2 are LGHNA and YSLEER. The CDR3 loop is CASSQHVRTGTLRDTQYF. DNA of the CDR3: TGCGCCAGCAGCCAGCATGTGAGGACAGGGACGCTGAGAGATACGCAGTATTTT.

V is TRBV15 and J is TRBJ1-1; 8 bases agree with TRBD1. The V and J ends lost 3 bases and 0 bases, in that order; junction bases with no gene match: 9. The germline gives CDR1 LNHNV, CDR2 YYDKDF (reference sequence). The CDR3 runs to 17 residues. CDR3: CATSSGQGYSLNTEAFF. CDR3 nucleotides: TGTGCCACCAGCAGCGGACAGGGTTATTCGTTGAACACTGAAGCTTTCTTT. Filled out from reference TRBV15 and TRBJ1-1, the complete variable domain reads DAMVIQNPRYQVTQFGKPVTLSCSQTLNHNVMYWYQQKSSQAPKLLFHYYDKDFNNEADTPDNFQSRRPNTSFCFLDIRSPGLGDTAMYLCATSSGQGYSLNTEAFFGQGTRLTVV.

The CDR3, as DNA: TGCGCCAGCATCCAGGACAGGAACACTGAAGCTTTCTTT. Amino acids: CASIQDRNTEAFF. V usage is TRBV23-1 and J usage is TRBJ1-1; D is perhaps TRBD1 (6 bases). TRBV23-1 is sorted into the ORF group, with uncertain function. The CDR3 runs to 13 residues. V was cut by 7 bases and J by 1 base, with 10 bases left in between.

The J gene is TRBJ2-1, the V gene TRBV7-2; D is undetermined. The V and J ends lost 5 bases and 6 bases respectively, with 11 bases between them. The germline V gene has CDR1 SGHTA and CDR2 FQGNSA. This CDR3 comprises 13 residues. The CDR3 is CASSLQVLNEQFF. The CDR3 bases are TGTGCCAGCAGCCTCCAGGTTCTCAATGAGCAGTTCTTC.